Listed here are 26 T cell receptor beta chains from one sample, sequenced in a study of vaccination and CD4 T cells after COVID-19. Cultured CD4+ T-cell DNA underwent Oncomine TCR Beta short-read sequencing. From the PCR reads, TCRdb called clonotypes with MiXCR, one entry per CDR3 protein. The sample shows fewer than 15,000 distinct CDR3 sequences, 50% to 65% of them seen only once. These TCRs are of unknown antigen specificity. Treatment given: roughly 10-day PBMC culture with coronavirus spike peptide pools or control peptides (ViraFEST assay). Source material: CD4+ T cells from blood, cultured in vitro. These receptors were obtained from a human donor who had recovered from COVID-19.

The sample holds a few counts of this clonotype. The genes are TRBV20-1 and TRBJ2-3; 8 positions match TRBD2. V shed 6 bases and J 2 bases; nucleotides not matched to a gene: 10. CDR1 DFQATT and CDR2 SNEGSKA come from the germline V gene (reference sequence). This CDR3 region has 15 residues. CDR3 residues: CSARPLAGPTDTQYF. The CDR3 DNA follows: TGCAGTGCCCGGCCCCTAGCGGGCCCCACAGATACGCAGTATTTT.

V gene TRBV20-1 combines with J gene TRBJ2-7; D gene unclear. There are 17 residues in the CDR3. Germline-derived CDR1 and CDR2 are DFQATT and SNEGSKA (reference sequence). V was trimmed by 2 bases and J by 0 bases, leaving 20 bases between them. As DNA, the CDR3 is TGCAGTGCTAGATATGTCTTAGCTAGTCCGTACTCCTACGAGCAGTACTTC. The encoded protein is CSARYVLASPYSYEQYF.

This rearrangement joins TRBV2 to TRBJ2-5; 9 nucleotides align to TRBD2. CDR3 size: 15 residues. Trimming cost V 1 base and J 5 bases; bases outside gene matches: 5. Germline V gives CDR1 SNHLY, CDR2 FYNNEI. CDR3 region: CASSEGGAGGETQYF. The DNA of the CDR3 is TGTGCCAGCAGTGAAGGGGGAGCGGGAGGTGAGACCCAGTACTTC.

On this clonotype: Compared with germline, one end of the junction differs, possibly owing to a read error. The rearrangement links TRBV7-9 to TRBJ2-3, with 7 bases matching TRBD2. The CDR3 runs 15 residues. Germline values: CDR1 SEHNR, CDR2 FQNEAQ (reference sequence). As DNA, the CDR3 is TGTGCCAGCAGCTTCGCTAGCGGCGGCACAGATACGCGGTATTTT. This encodes CASSFASGGTDTRYF.

This chain joins TRBV30 and TRBJ1-1, with a weak D call TRBD1 (5 bases). V gave up 6 bases and J gave up 8 bases, with 10 bases separating them. Germline CDR1 is GTSNPN and CDR2 is SVGIG (reference sequence). The CDR3 is made up of 10 amino acids. CDR3 in DNA: TGTGCCTGTCATAACAGGGAAGCTTTCTTT. Amino acids: CACHNREAFF.

The chain uses TRBV20-1 and TRBJ1-2, with TRBD1 matching over 7 bases. This CDR3 region has 13 residues. After removal of 5 bases from V and 4 bases from J, the junction contained 7 bases not matched to a gene. Germline V gene data show CDR1 as DFQATT and CDR2 as SNEGSKA (reference sequence). CDR3 DNA sequence: TGCAGTGCTCGACACCGGGACAGCTATGGCTACACCTTC. Its translation is CSARHRDSYGYTF.

CDR3: CASSERGGGQPQHF. Here the CDR3 DNA reads TGTGCCAGCAGTGAACGCGGGGGGGGGCAGCCCCAGCATTTT. The V and J genes are TRBV6-1 and TRBJ1-5, with D possibly TRBD1 on 5 matching bases. This CDR3 is 14 amino acids long. Looked up from germline, CDR1 is MNHNS and CDR2 is SASEGT. Trimming left V 2 bases short and J 7 bases short, with 12 bases between.

V gene TRBV27 combines with J gene TRBJ1-4; 7 bases fit TRBD1. The CDR3 sequence is 15 residues long. The germline CDR1 and CDR2 sequences are MNHEY and SMNVEV (reference sequence). The trim removed 4 bases at V and 8 bases at J, leaving 10 bases unmatched. In nucleotides, the CDR3 is TGTGCCAGCAGTTCAGGACAGGTGGGAGGGGAAAAACTGTTTTTT. It is translated as CASSSGQVGGEKLFF.

The chain recombines TRBV30 with TRBJ2-3; TRBD2 aligns across 8 bases. This CDR3 comprises 18 residues. Trimming cost V 5 bases and J 1 base; bases outside gene matches: 17. In germline, CDR1 is GTSNPN, CDR2 SVGIG (reference sequence). The CDR3 protein is CAWGTPAGGPLGTDTQYF. The DNA for the CDR3 is TGTGCCTGGGGGACCCCTGCGGGAGGACCCCTCGGCACAGATACGCAGTATTTT.

The V gene is TRBV20-1, the J gene TRBJ1-1, with 7 nucleotides matching TRBD1. With 1 base clipped from V and 1 base from J, the junction kept 12 bases outside the gene matches. The CDR3 length is 17 residues. Germline V gene data show CDR1 as DFQATT and CDR2 as SNEGSKA (reference sequence). The CDR3 protein is CSARVVWDSLGNTEAFF. The CDR3 DNA reads TGCAGTGCTAGAGTCGTCTGGGACAGCCTTGGGAACACTGAAGCTTTCTTT.

The chain uses TRBV18 and TRBJ1-2; a possible D gene is TRBD1 (5 bases). CDR1 and CDR2 (germline): KGHSH, LQKENI. The V and J ends lost 0 bases and 7 bases respectively, with 21 bases between them. The CDR3 length is 17 residues. As DNA, the CDR3 is TGTGCCAGCTCACCACCCTCCCAGGGCGGGCCCTTGTTTGGCTACACCTTC. This encodes CASSPPSQGGPLFGYTF.

CDR3 nucleotides: TGTGCCAGCAGCGTCCGGGGCCTAACCTCCGAGCAGTACTTC. It codes for CASSVRGLTSEQYF. This sequence joins TRBV11-1 and TRBJ2-7, with D possibly being TRBD1 or TRBD2 (5 bases each). CDR1 and CDR2 from the germline V gene are SGHAT and FQDESV (reference sequence). CDR3 length: 14 residues. Between the trimmed V and J ends, which lost 5 bases and 6 bases, there was a span of 17 bases.

The chain recombines TRBV12-3 or TRBV12-4 with TRBJ2-7; no clear D. CDR3 length equals 12 residues. Trimming removed 3 bases at V and 2 bases at J, with 5 bases between. The CDR3 region is CASSLWAYEQYF. CDR3 nucleotide sequence: TGTGCCAGCAGTTTGTGGGCCTACGAGCAGTACTTC.

The chain combines TRBV20-1 with TRBJ2-7; 11 nucleotides agree with TRBD1. Germline-derived CDR1 and CDR2 are DFQATT and SNEGSKA (reference sequence). The CDR3 has 13 residues. Trimming cost V 2 bases and J 6 bases; bases outside gene matches: 3. The chain's CDR3 is CSARSDRGLEQYF. CDR3 nucleotide sequence: TGCAGTGCTAGATCGGACAGGGGGCTCGAGCAGTACTTC.

The chain combines TRBV5-4 with TRBJ1-1, with unresolved D. The ends were cut back, 3 bases at V and 0 bases at J, with 6 bases in the middle. CDR3 length equals 13 residues. Germline V gene data show CDR1 as SGHNT and CDR2 as YYREEE (reference sequence). The CDR3 region is CASSSDMNTEAFF. The CDR3 DNA is TGTGCCAGCAGCTCCGACATGAACACTGAAGCTTTCTTT.

The J gene is TRBJ1-1, the V gene TRBV5-8; D may be TRBD1 (5 bases). Deletions cut 6 bases from V and 14 bases from J, with 17 bases between. Germline V lookup: CDR1 SGHTS, CDR2 YDEGEE. This CDR3 comprises 11 residues. The CDR3 here is CASILSNRGFF. In DNA, the CDR3 is TGTGCCAGCATCCTCTCCAACCGGGGCTTCTTT.

V usage is TRBV20-1 and J usage is TRBJ2-3; D may be TRBD2 (6 bases). Germline assignment: CDR1 DFQATT and CDR2 SNEGSKA (reference sequence). The CDR3 runs to 14 residues. Trimming removed 3 bases from V and 1 base from J, with 11 bases in between. The CDR3, as DNA: TGCAGTGCTAGGGAGGGCGTAGGCACAGATACGCAGTATTTT. This sequence encodes CSAREGVGTDTQYF.

This chain joins TRBV18 and TRBJ2-1; 9 bases are shared with TRBD2. In germline, CDR1 is KGHSH, CDR2 LQKENI. The ends lost 3 bases at V and 11 bases at J; junction bases unmatched: 11. CDR3 size: 15 residues. CDR3 in amino acids: CASSPSGGRASQQFF. CDR3 DNA: TGTGCCAGCTCACCCTCCGGCGGGAGGGCCAGTCAGCAGTTCTTC.

This clonotype is labeled medium-sized (0.01 to 0.1%). This chain connects TRBV7-2 to TRBJ1-5; 7 nucleotides agree with TRBD1. Per the germline V gene, CDR1 is SGHTA and CDR2 is FQGNSA. Trimming removed 2 bases from V and 0 bases from J; junction bases left unmatched: 4. CDR3 length equals 16 residues. The CDR3 sequence: CASSLYRGLSNQPQHF. The CDR3 nucleotides are TGTGCCAGCAGCTTATACAGGGGACTTAGCAATCAGCCCCAGCATTTT.

V and J are TRBV5-1 and TRBJ2-3; TRBD2 agrees at 12 bases. The V gene end was trimmed by 5 bases and the J gene end by 2 bases; junction bases not matched to a gene: 12. The CDR3 has 18 amino acids. Germline values: CDR1 SGHRS, CDR2 YFSETQ. The CDR3 nucleotides are TGCGCCAGCAGGAGGTATGGGCTAGCGGGAGGGGACACAGATACGCAGTATTTT. This translates into CASRRYGLAGGDTDTQYF. Combining the CDR3 with reference TRBV5-1 and TRBJ2-3 gives the whole variable domain KAGVTQTPRYLIKTRGQQVTLSCSPISGHRSVSWYQQTPGQGLQFLFEYFSETQRNKGNFPGRFSGRQFSNSRSEMNVSTLELGDSALYLCASRRYGLAGGDTDTQYFGPGTRLTVL.

The gene calls are TRBV20-1 and TRBJ2-5; a possible D gene is TRBD1 (6 bases). The CDR3 has 15 residues. The V gene's germline CDR1 is DFQATT and CDR2 SNEGSKA (reference sequence). V was cut by 0 bases and J by 3 bases, with 14 bases left in between. The chain's CDR3 is CSARDLRDIKETQYF. DNA for the CDR3: TGCAGTGCTAGAGACCTCCGGGACATCAAAGAGACCCAGTACTTC.

The chain carries TRBV6-2 or TRBV6-3 and TRBJ2-2, with 10 bases that match TRBD2. The trim removed 7 bases at V and 1 base at J, leaving 6 bases unmatched. The CDR3 is 16 residues long. The germline V gene encodes CDR1 MNHEY and CDR2 SVGEGT. CDR3 nucleotides: TGTGCCAGCACCCCTAGCGGGAGAGGGAACACCGGGGAGCTGTTTTTT. Translation: CASTPSGRGNTGELFF.

The rearrangement joins TRBV7-8 to TRBJ1-4; D not resolved. Germline V gene data show CDR1 as SGHVS and CDR2 as FQNEAQ. The CDR3 is made up of 12 amino acids. The V and J ends lost 3 bases and 2 bases respectively, with 1 base between them. DNA of the CDR3: TGTGCCAGCAGCTTCACTAATGAAAAACTGTTTTTT. Its protein is CASSFTNEKLFF.

The chain couples TRBV7-3 to TRBJ2-3; 11 bases are a match to TRBD2. In germline, CDR1 is SGHTA, CDR2 FQGTGA. This CDR3 is 14 amino acids long. The ends lost 5 bases at V and 4 bases at J; junction bases unmatched: 2. CDR3 loop: CASSLSGGADTQYF. CDR3 nucleotide sequence: TGTGCCAGCAGCCTTAGCGGGGGGGCAGATACGCAGTATTTT.

The sample holds a few counts of this clonotype. The chain uses TRBV28 and TRBJ1-5, with D unclear. The V end lost 2 bases, the J end lost 5 bases, and 4 bases lay between the germline ends. From germline, CDR1 is MDHEN and CDR2 SYDVKM. CDR3 length: 12 amino acids. This CDR3 is CASSLRHQPQHF. The CDR3 region has the DNA TGTGCCAGCAGTTTAAGGCATCAGCCCCAGCATTTT.

The chain employs TRBV19 and TRBJ1-2; weak D call: TRBD1 (5 bases). The germline CDR1 and CDR2 sequences are LNHDA and SQIVND (reference sequence). V shed 7 bases and J shed 2 bases, with 11 bases lying between them. The CDR3 has 13 residues. CDR3 loop: CASTPGLNYGYTF. The CDR3 DNA reads TGTGCCAGTACCCCAGGGCTCAACTATGGCTACACCTTC. The full variable domain, with the rest looked up from reference TRBV19 and TRBJ1-2, is DGGITQSPKYLFRKEGQNVTLSCEQNLNHDAMYWYRQDPGQGLRLIYYSQIVNDFQKGDIAEGYSVSREKKESFPLTVTSAQKNPTAFYLCASTPGLNYGYTFGSGTRLTVV.